These T cell receptor beta chains were read from a single sample in a study of spatial heterogeneity in lung cancer. TCRdb reprocessed the 5' RACE reads with MiXCR, giving one entry per CDR3 protein. This sample has some 12,000 distinct CDR3 sequences; about 13% occur once, and the top ten carry 35% to 45%. Sample: lung tumor tissue, taken at surgery. All receptors come from a male donor with early-stage non-small cell lung cancer. Each CDR3 is given with its conserved first and last residue. Fields, in order: D gene, J gene, V gene, clone size, CDR3 protein, CDR3 DNA. A D gene is named only where the DNA matches it firmly. The size of a clone is reported for some rows only, either as once, few or many, or as a class for expanded clones.

D: NA
J: TRBJ2-1
V: TRBV5-6
size: NA
CDR3: CASTFIRAQAYNEQFF
DNA: TGTGCCAGCACCTTCATTCGGGCCCAGGCCTACAATGAGCAGTTCTTC

D: TRBD2
J: TRBJ2-3
V: TRBV29-1
size: few
CDR3: CSVKAGGSLDTQYF
DNA: TGCAGCGTTAAAGCGGGGGGGAGCCTAGATACGCAGTATTTT

D: NA
J: TRBJ1-1
V: TRBV12-3/TRBV12-4
size: few
CDR3: CASRQRDNTEAFF
DNA: TGTGCCAGCAGACAACGGGACAACACTGAAGCTTTCTTT

D: NA
J: TRBJ2-3
V: TRBV7-2
size: NA
CDR3: CASRSRDRGDTQYF
DNA: TGTGCCAGCAGATCCCGGGACCGGGGAGATACGCAGTATTTT

D: TRBD1
J: TRBJ2-7
V: TRBV13
size: many
CDR3: CASSPSGQASKNEQYF
DNA: TGTGCCAGCAGCCCGTCGGGACAGGCATCCAAGAATGAGCAGTACTTC

D: TRBD1
J: TRBJ1-4
V: TRBV5-4
size: many
CDR3: CASSPGQGREKLFF
DNA: TGTGCCAGCAGCCCGGGACAGGGTAGGGAAAAACTGTTTTTT

D: NA
J: TRBJ1-1
V: TRBV12-3/TRBV12-4
size: NA
CDR3: CASSPTGGEEAFF
DNA: TGTGCCAGCAGTCCCACCGGGGGAGAAGAAGCTTTCTTT

D: TRBD1
J: TRBJ1-2
V: TRBV10-3
size: many
CDR3: CAISEQGAYGYTF
DNA: TGTGCCATCAGTGAACAGGGGGCATATGGCTACACCTTC

D: NA
J: TRBJ2-5
V: TRBV5-1
size: few
CDR3: CASSREHQETQYF
DNA: TGCGCCAGCAGCCGGGAACACCAAGAGACCCAGTACTTC

D: NA
J: TRBJ2-6
V: TRBV10-3
size: few
CDR3: CAISGTSSGANVLTF
DNA: TGTGCCATCAGCGGTACTAGCTCTGGGGCCAACGTCCTGACTTTC

D: TRBD1
J: TRBJ1-2
V: TRBV5-5
size: many
CDR3: CASSPTGGAGDLLDGYTF
DNA: TGTGCCAGCAGCCCGACAGGGGGTGCGGGGGACCTGCTGGATGGCTACACCTTC

D: NA
J: TRBJ2-1
V: TRBV4-2
size: few
CDR3: CASSQQTRDEQFF
DNA: TGTGCCAGCAGCCAGCAGACCAGGGATGAGCAGTTCTTC

D: NA
J: TRBJ1-2
V: TRBV5-1
size: NA
CDR3: CASSFGDNYGYTF
DNA: TGCGCCAGCAGCTTTGGGGACAATTATGGCTACACCTTC

D: NA
J: TRBJ2-2
V: TRBV5-6
size: NA
CDR3: CASSLWDTGELFF
DNA: TGTGCCAGCAGCTTGTGGGACACCGGGGAGCTGTTTTTT

D: NA
J: TRBJ1-5
V: TRBV11-2
size: NA
CDR3: CASSRTGNNQPQHF
DNA: TGTGCCAGCAGCCGAACAGGGAACAATCAGCCCCAGCATTTT

D: NA
J: TRBJ1-1
V: TRBV6-5
size: NA
CDR3: CASSYGTSSNTEAFF
DNA: TGTGCCAGCAGTTACGGGACATCTTCGAACACTGAAGCTTTCTTT